The 20 T cell receptor beta chains reported below all come from one sample, sequenced in a study of CD8 T cells in Susac syndrome. RNA in amounts of roughly 0.5 to 1 ug was reverse transcribed with random hexamers. TCRdb used MiXCR to reprocess the immunoSEQ multiplex PCR reads, holding one entry per CDR3 protein. The table lists over 95,000 distinct CDR3 sequences, over 90% of them singletons, with 0.13% to 0.15% in the top ten. Material: CD4+ T cells from PBMCs. The receptors here all came from a human donor in good health.

The gene calls are TRBV3-1 and TRBJ2-2; D unclear. The CDR3 is 12 amino acids. Looked up from germline, CDR1 is LGHDT and CDR2 is YNNKEL (reference sequence). V was pared by 3 bases and J by 5 bases, with 4 bases between. CDR3 bases: TGTGCCAGCAGCCATATGACCGGGGAGCTGTTTTTT. Protein sequence: CASSHMTGELFF. The full variable domain, completed using reference TRBV3-1 and TRBJ2-2, is DTAVSQTPKYLVTQMGNDKSIKCEQNLGHDTMYWYKQDSKKFLKIMFSYNNKELIINETVPNRFSPKSPDKAHLNLHINSLELGDSAVYFCASSHMTGELFFGEGSRLTVL.

This clonotype has only one observation. V and J are TRBV2 and TRBJ2-6; D uncertain. CDR3 size: 17 residues. CDR1 SNHLY and CDR2 FYNNEI come from the germline V gene. V lost 10 bases and J lost 1, with 20 bases in between. CDR3: CAMNGLSKSSGANVLTF. CDR3 nucleotide sequence: TGTGCCATGAATGGGCTGAGTAAGAGTTCTGGGGCCAACGTCCTGACTTTC.

The chain is built from TRBV5-1 and TRBJ2-7; D gene uncertain. V gave up 4 bases and J gave up 1 base, with 9 bases separating them. This CDR3 comprises 13 residues. Per germline, CDR1 SGHRS and CDR2 YFSETQ. The CDR3 DNA is TGCGCCAGCAGCATTGACGGGTCCTACGAGCAGTACTTC. Translation gives CASSIDGSYEQYF.

The V gene is TRBV7-8, the J gene TRBJ1-1, with a possible D match to TRBD1 (5 bases). V lost 5 bases to trimming and J lost 1 base, with 11 bases between them. Germline V gives CDR1 SGHVS, CDR2 FQNEAQ. The CDR3 totals 14 residues. CDR3 sequence: CASSIRQTNTEAFF. The CDR3 coding sequence is TGTGCCAGCAGCATTAGACAGACGAACACTGAAGCTTTCTTT.

The V call is TRBV18, the J call TRBJ2-3; perhaps D is TRBD1 or TRBD2 (5 bases each). V shed 4 bases and J shed 3 bases, with 26 bases lying between them. The CDR3 is 19 amino acids. Germline CDR1 reads KGHSH; CDR2 reads LQKENI. CDR3 nucleotides: TGTGCCAGCTCACAGTCCCCGGTCACCGGGGCTTCTGGTACAGATACGCAGTATTTT. The encoded protein is CASSQSPVTGASGTDTQYF.

The chain employs TRBV3-1 and TRBJ1-4; 8 bases line up with TRBD1. The J segment lost 8 bases and the V segment lost 4 bases, leaving 9 bases of the junction unmatched. The CDR3 loop spans 15 amino acids. Germline V gene sequence: CDR1 LGHDT, CDR2 YNNKEL (reference sequence). CDR3 sequence (DNA): TGTGCCAGCAGCCCTACCCGACAGGGGAGCGAAAAACTGTTTTTT. This sequence encodes CASSPTRQGSEKLFF.

The gene calls are TRBV20-1 and TRBJ2-7; tentatively, D is TRBD1 (5 bases). Germline lookup yields CDR1 DFQATT and CDR2 SNEGSKA (reference sequence). This CDR3 region has 13 residues. V was shortened by 3 bases and J by 3 bases, with 12 bases between the two germline ends. CDR3 region: CSASQHRFYEQYF. CDR3 coding DNA: TGCAGTGCTAGTCAGCACAGGTTCTACGAGCAGTACTTC.

This clonotype showed up just once. V usage is TRBV7-2 and J usage is TRBJ2-4; TRBD2 matches at 14 bases. Germline trimming cut 1 base from V and 8 bases from J; bases unmatched to any gene: 4. The V gene's germline CDR1 is SGHTA and CDR2 FQGNSA. The CDR3 has 16 residues. The CDR3 protein is CASSLGTSGRRYIQYF. The CDR3 coding sequence is TGTGCCAGCAGCTTAGGGACTAGCGGGAGGAGGTACATTCAGTACTTC.

This chain connects TRBV12-5 to TRBJ2-3; TRBD1 matches at 8 bases. After removal of 0 bases from V and 1 base from J, the junction contained 3 bases not matched to a gene. The CDR3 runs to 16 residues. Germline lookup yields CDR1 LGHNT and CDR2 FRNRAP. CDR3 in DNA: TGTGCTAGTGGTTTGGTACTGGGACAGGGCACAGATACGCAGTATTTT. Translated: CASGLVLGQGTDTQYF.

The J gene is TRBJ1-1, the V gene TRBV11-2; no reliable D call. Per germline, CDR1 SGHAT and CDR2 FQNNGV. The CDR3 extends over 14 amino acids. V was shortened by 1 base and J by 8 bases, with 14 bases between the two germline ends. Written as DNA, the CDR3 is TGTGCCAGCAGCTTAGGCGTTTTGGCAAAAGAAGCTTTCTTT. Its translation is CASSLGVLAKEAFF.

This clonotype was observed once. The CDR3 region has the DNA TGCGCCAGCAGCTTGTCTAGTCAGATGAATTCACCCCTCCACTTT. It specifies CASSLSSQMNSPLHF. The chain employs TRBV5-1 and TRBJ1-6; D is unresolved. The CDR3 has 15 amino acids. The germline V and J ends were trimmed by 1 base and 7 bases, with 12 bases remaining between them. Germline values: CDR1 SGHRS, CDR2 YFSETQ.

The gene calls are TRBV7-9 and TRBJ1-1, with a weak D call TRBD1 (6 bases). This CDR3 has 17 residues. V was clipped by 4 bases and J by 6 bases, with 24 bases between them. CDR1 is SEHNR and CDR2 is FQNEAQ in the germline V gene (reference sequence). The CDR3 sequence: CASSSTVGGAALAEAFF. The CDR3 DNA reads as TGTGCCAGCAGCTCCACCGTGGGGGGGGCCGCCTTAGCTGAAGCTTTCTTT. The variable domain in full, completed from reference TRBV7-9 and TRBJ1-1, reads DTGVSQNPRHKITKRGQNVTFRCDPISEHNRLYWYRQTLGQGPEFLTYFQNEAQLEKSRLLSDRFSAERPKGSFSTLEIQRTEQGDSAMYLCASSSTVGGAALAEAFFGQGTRLTVV.

This clonotype was observed a single time. A junction end diverges from the germline sequence, so it may reflect a read error. The chain combines TRBV19 with TRBJ1-3; D unclear. Germline-derived CDR1 and CDR2 are LNHDA and SQIVND (reference sequence). The CDR3 sequence is 15 residues long. The CDR3 DNA follows: TGTGCCAGTAGTACCCGCCAGCTCTCTGAAAACACCATATATTTT. It is translated as CASSTRQLSENTIYF.

The chain recombines TRBV5-4 with TRBJ1-1; D gene ambiguous. CDR3 length equals 14 residues. Trimming shortened V by 4 bases and J by 1 base, and 11 bases separated the two germline ends. The germline gives CDR1 SGHNT, CDR2 YYREEE (reference sequence). CDR3 residues: CASSPTGQNTEAFF. CDR3 in DNA: TGTGCCAGCAGCCCAACCGGGCAGAACACTGAAGCTTTCTTT.

The chain combines TRBV5-1 with TRBJ2-3; 7 bases are shared with TRBD1. The CDR3 length is 14 residues. Germline assignment: CDR1 SGHRS and CDR2 YFSETQ. Trimming took 4 bases from V and 4 from J; bases not matched to a gene: 6. The CDR3 protein is CASSPGQSPDTQYF. CDR3 coding DNA: TGCGCCAGCAGCCCGGGACAGAGCCCAGATACGCAGTATTTT. Full variable domain (remainder filled in from reference TRBV5-1 and TRBJ2-3): KAGVTQTPRYLIKTRGQQVTLSCSPISGHRSVSWYQQTPGQGLQFLFEYFSETQRNKGNFPGRFSGRQFSNSRSEMNVSTLELGDSALYLCASSPGQSPDTQYFGPGTRLTVL.

The chain couples TRBV6-2 or TRBV6-3 to TRBJ2-7; D gene uncertain. The CDR3 runs to 11 residues. Trimming took off 8 bases at V and 4 bases at J, with 9 bases between the two ends. Per the germline V gene, CDR1 is MNHEY and CDR2 is SVGEGT. For the CDR3, the DNA is TGTGCCAGCTCGGACGGATACGAGCAGTACTTC. Residues: CASSDGYEQYF.

The rearrangement links TRBV5-1 to TRBJ2-4; no clear D. Germline values: CDR1 SGHRS, CDR2 YFSETQ. The CDR3 sequence is 13 residues long. Between the trimmed V and J ends, which lost 1 base and 7 bases, there was a span of 9 bases. CDR3 amino acids: CASSLPESNIQYF. DNA of the CDR3: TGCGCCAGCAGCTTGCCAGAAAGCAACATTCAGTACTTC.

The J gene is TRBJ1-5, the V gene TRBV6-2 or TRBV6-3; 11 bases fit TRBD1. Germline CDR1 is MNHEY and CDR2 is SVGEGT. After removal of 5 bases from V and 7 bases from J, the junction contained 4 bases not matched to a gene. The CDR3 sequence is 14 residues long. CDR3 DNA: TGTGCCAGCAGTCGGGACAGGGGGTGGCAGCCCCAGCATTTT. As protein: CASSRDRGWQPQHF.

CDR3 protein: CASSRTATDTQYF. The CDR3 DNA follows: TGTGCCAGCAGCCGGACAGCCACAGATACGCAGTATTTT. The rearrangement uses TRBV12-3 or TRBV12-4 and TRBJ2-3; D is possibly TRBD1 (6 bases). The CDR3 runs 13 residues. V gave up 6 bases and J gave up 2 bases, with 9 bases separating them.

The gene calls are TRBV4-2 and TRBJ1-2, with no clear D. The CDR3 runs 15 residues. The germline V and J ends were trimmed by 1 base and 5 bases, with 14 bases remaining between them. The V gene's germline CDR1 is LGHNA and CDR2 YNFKEQ. The CDR3 DNA is TGTGCCAGCAGCCAAGTCAAAACGGCTCGGTATGGCTACACCTTC. The encoded protein is CASSQVKTARYGYTF.